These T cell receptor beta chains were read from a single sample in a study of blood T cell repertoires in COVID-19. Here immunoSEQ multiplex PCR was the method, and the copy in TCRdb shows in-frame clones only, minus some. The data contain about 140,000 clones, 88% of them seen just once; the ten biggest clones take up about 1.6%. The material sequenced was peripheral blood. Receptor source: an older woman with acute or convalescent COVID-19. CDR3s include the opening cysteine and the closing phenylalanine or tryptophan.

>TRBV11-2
CASSLTDTLNTEAFF
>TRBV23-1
CASSQSWRDRCEKLFF
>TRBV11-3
CASSLSRQGGNEQFF
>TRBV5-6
CASGWDRSFFF
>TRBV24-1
CATSDQGTGNPNEQFF
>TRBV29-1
CSVSGMAGGNYGYTF
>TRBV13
CASRDTGSPYEQYF
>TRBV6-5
CATAPGGDSPLHF
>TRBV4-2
CASSQELVRENTGELFF
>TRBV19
CASSTRRDNQPQHF
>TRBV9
CASSAGGTGGAYEQYF
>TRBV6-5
CASSQLAAPQETQYF
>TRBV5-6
CASSLDRGLETQYF
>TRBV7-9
CASSLASADSGYTF
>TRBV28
CASLTVLDGYTF
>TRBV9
CASNMGADTGELFF
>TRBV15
CATSRDSGGNEQFF
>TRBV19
CASSLGQLNIQYF
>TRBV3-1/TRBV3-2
CASSLRDGQGLDYGYTF
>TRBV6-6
CASSYSGQPMAEGYTF
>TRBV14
CASSERGAGTEAFF
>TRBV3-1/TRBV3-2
CASSQDSGAVGSPLHF
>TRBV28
CASIPGTLNYGYTF
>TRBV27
CASSLGDFQLYNEQFF
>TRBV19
CASIAAGTDTQYF